This T cell receptor (beta chain) was observed in a study of T cells after yellow fever vaccination (dated by TCRdb to between 2019 and 2020). For the study in its entirety: The SMART-Seq v4 Ultra Low Input RNA kit was used to prepare libraries from fractions with low cell numbers. To follow T-cell clones before and after both primary and booster YFV17D yellow fever vaccination, bulk TCR alpha and beta repertoires underwent longitudinal sequencing. Two healthy male donors, one aged 18 to 30 and one aged 30 to 40 years, were included in the cohort. Blood was drawn at multiple timepoints before and after primary and secondary immunization, with bulk PBMC replicates and cell subsets isolated. Paper-wide results and their limitations: After the booster, most of the clones that had expanded following primary vaccination were detected again (approximately 96% of CD4 and around 88% of CD8), which suggests that memory was broadly maintained. Because only a couple of donors were included in the study, the extent to which the findings can be generalized is limited. FACS-sorted repertoires could contain abundant contaminating clonotypes from the bulk population, so computational filtering was required. The secondary T-cell response was found to be weaker but faster than the primary response, with a peak reached on day 5 rather than on day 15. A small fraction of clonotypes showed up in both the CD4 and CD8 compartments, probably as a result of convergent recombination.

This sample was sequenced with an Illumina NovaSeq 6000. Synthesis of TCR cDNA relied on 5'RACE template switching, a step that introduced a universal primer site along with unique molecular identifiers. cDNA synthesis was primed from both the TCR alpha and TCR beta constant segments. Library amplification used two PCR steps, and the second PCR step added sample barcodes and sequencing adapters. Sequencing of libraries was performed on Illumina HiSeq 2500 (2x100 bp) or NovaSeq (2x150 bp). Per the authors' processing: MIGEC was used to demultiplex reads and collapse the reads into UMI consensus sequences, and MiXCR was used for V(D)J alignment. Vaccine-responding clonotypes were identified with edgeR using replicate PBMC samples, with FDR below 0.01 and a log2 fold change above 5 up to day 15 being required. Each bulk clonotype received a CD4 or CD8 identity based on whether the sequenced CD4 or CD8 repertoire contained that clonotype at higher abundance. Using fastp at Q25 and MiXCR, TCRdb reprocessed the public reads and kept productive beta chains. Each entry is one CDR3 protein sequence, shown with its most common DNA and genes. TCRdb's processing, not the authors' own work, is the source of the V and J calls. The sample contains a few hundred thousand distinct CDR3 sequences, roughly 4% of them found a single time. Approximately 23% of the sample lies in the top ten.

About this clonotype itself: Its cognate antigen has yet to be identified. Base qualities are missing; no much larger clone stands one base away.

Explained via the paper, the treatment or condition label denotes: live attenuated yellow fever vaccine strain. At each blood-draw timepoint, two biological replicates of bulk PBMCs were obtained. PBMCs were isolated from peripheral blood using a standard Ficoll-Paque protocol. RNA was extracted with TriZol from bulk PBMCs, CD4 and CD8 fractions, and dextramer-positive and dextramer-negative fractions. This sample comprised PBMCs, obtained 5 days after the yellow fever booster vaccination. The receptor's source is a man between 18 and 29 years old who received the YFV17D yellow fever vaccine.

The sequenced DNA is TGTGCCAGCAGCAAACAGGGGGCGGACGAGCAGTACGTC. Translated, this gives CASSKQGADEQYV. The sequence is built from TRBV5-4 and TRBJ2-7; TRBD1 fits 9 bases in the junction. For CDR1 and CDR2, the germline V gene (reference sequence) lists SGHNT and YYREEE. From the cysteine up to the valine, the CDR3 has a length of 13 residues. Of the read, only the CDR3 DNA is kept; its 39 bases are in frame from base 1. Ends trimmed: V by 4 bases, J by 5 bases; bases unmatched to a gene: 4.